The clone carrying this T cell receptor beta chain was picked up many times. As yet, its antigen is unknown. The CDR3 has 15 residues. Unmatched junction bases numbered 6, after V lost 5 bases and J lost 0 bases. Looked up from germline, CDR1 is DFQATT and CDR2 is SNEGSKA (reference sequence). This sample was taken from a study of T-cell reconstitution after alpha-beta-depleted transplantation in children. Study-wide findings and caveats: Several hundred graft clones that had expanded were reportedly the source of alpha-beta T cells about two months after transplant.

Preparing the TCRbeta library involved the use of unique molecular identifiers. Each CDR3 protein is one row after TCRdb ran MiXCR on the PCR reads. Of some 290,000 distinct CDR3 sequences in the sample, more than 20% were seen once. The input for sequencing was PBMCs, mostly from graft donor cells, taken 180 days after TCRalphabeta/CD19-depleted stem cell transplant. The source of this sequence is a male patient between 5 and 17 years old who had a stem cell transplant for acute lymphoblastic leukemia, so the T cells may come from the graft donor. This chain connects TRBV20-1 to TRBJ2-4, with 8 bases lining up with TRBD2. CDR3: CSAPTSGLAKNIQYF. DNA for the CDR3: TGCAGTGCTCCTACTAGCGGTCTAGCCAAAAACATTCAGTACTTC.